This is a list of T cell receptor beta chains from one sample in a study of radiation and T cells in renal cell carcinoma. The table came from immunoSEQ multiplex PCR; TCRdb's copy has only in-frame clones and leaves some out. The table has 65,000 to 80,000 clones, 65% to 90% seen once. The source was blood, collected from a patient whose treatment included radiotherapy and nephrectomy. Every receptor here comes from a woman aged 50 to 65 with renal cell carcinoma. Each CDR3 is given with its conserved first and last residue. D genes are given only for firm matches.

d_call	j_call	v_call	cdr3_nt	cdr3_aa
NA	TRBJ1-1	TRBV5-1	TGCGCCAGCAGCTTGGGGAGAGGGAACACTGAAGCTTTCTTT	CASSLGRGNTEAFF
NA	TRBJ2-5	TRBV19	TGTGCCAGTAGCCCCTCCAGCGCGGAGACCCAGTACTTC	CASSPSSAETQYF
NA	TRBJ2-1	TRBV7-2	TGTGCCAGCAGCCCGGAGGGGGTGCCGCAGTTCTTC	CASSPEGVPQFF
NA	TRBJ2-3	TRBV20-1	TGCAGTGCTCAGGGATGGGATACGCAGTATTTT	CSAQGWDTQYF
NA	TRBJ2-1	TRBV5-1	TGCGCCAGCAGCTTGAACGACCGTGATCCCTACAATGAGCAGTTCTTC	CASSLNDRDPYNEQFF
TRBD1	TRBJ2-7	TRBV19	TGTGCCAGTAGTACCCCCGGCGACAGGGATTTCTACGAGCAGTACTTC	CASSTPGDRDFYEQYF
NA	TRBJ1-1	TRBV10-2	TGCGCCAGCAGTGAGTCGAGGACAGAGAACACTGAAGCTTTCTTT	CASSESRTENTEAFF
NA	TRBJ2-1	TRBV29-1	TGCAGCGGAAAGGACAGTTACAATGAGCAGTTCTTC	CSGKDSYNEQFF
NA	TRBJ1-1	TRBV6-6	TGTGCCAGCAGTTACCGCAGGGACCACACTGAAGCTTTCTTT	CASSYRRDHTEAFF
TRBD1	TRBJ1-2	TRBV4-1	TGCGCCAGCAGCCTCGACAGGGACTATGGCTACACCTTC	CASSLDRDYGYTF
NA	TRBJ2-7	TRBV5-1	TGCGCCAGCAGCCGGACGGAGTTCTACGAGCAGTACTTC	CASSRTEFYEQYF
NA	TRBJ2-2	TRBV7-3	TGTGCCAGCAGCTTACAACATTACACCGGGGAGCTGTTTTTT	CASSLQHYTGELFF
NA	TRBJ2-3	TRBV19	TGTGCCAGTAGTACTCGGGAAAATACGCAGTATTTT	CASSTRENTQYF
NA	TRBJ2-1	TRBV5-5	TGTGCCAGCAGCTTGGGTATCAAAGGGTGGAATGAGCAGTTCTTC	CASSLGIKGWNEQFF
NA	TRBJ1-4	TRBV5-6	TGTGCCAGCAGCTTGTCACCGACTTCGGATGAAAAACTGTTTTTT	CASSLSPTSDEKLFF
NA	TRBJ1-5	TRBV5-6	TGTGCCAGCAGCCCCGCCGGGGGTGGTCAGCCCCAGCATTTT	CASSPAGGGQPQHF